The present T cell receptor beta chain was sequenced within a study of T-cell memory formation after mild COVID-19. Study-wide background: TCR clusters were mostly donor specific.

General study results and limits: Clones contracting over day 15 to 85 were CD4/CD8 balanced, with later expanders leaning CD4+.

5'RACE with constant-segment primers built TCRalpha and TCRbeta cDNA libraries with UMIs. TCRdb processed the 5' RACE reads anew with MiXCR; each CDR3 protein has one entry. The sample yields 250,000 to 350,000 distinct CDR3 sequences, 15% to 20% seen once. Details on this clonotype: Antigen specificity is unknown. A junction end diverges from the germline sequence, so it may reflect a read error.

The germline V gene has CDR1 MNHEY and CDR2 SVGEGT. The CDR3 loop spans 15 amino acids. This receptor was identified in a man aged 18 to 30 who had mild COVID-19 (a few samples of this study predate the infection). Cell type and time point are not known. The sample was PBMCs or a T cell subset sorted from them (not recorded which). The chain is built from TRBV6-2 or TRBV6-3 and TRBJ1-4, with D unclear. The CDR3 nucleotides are TGTGCCAGCAGTTACTCGCGGAGGTCTGAGGAAAAAATGTTTTTT. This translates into CASSYSRRSEEKMFF.